The source of this T cell receptor beta chain is a study of T-cell reconstitution after alpha-beta-depleted transplantation in children. The CDR3 has 14 residues. Germline V CDR1 and CDR2: SGHVS, FNYEAQ. V was pared by 1 base and J by 5 bases, with 2 bases of the junction left unmatched. Preparation of the TCRbeta library was carried out with unique molecular identifiers. MiXCR, applied by TCRdb to the PCR reads, yields one record per CDR3 protein. The sample consists of just under 250,000 distinct CDR3 sequences, over 20% of them appearing once. The rearrangement uses TRBV7-6 and TRBJ2-1, with 7 bases lining up with TRBD2. The sequence derives from a girl aged 2 to 10 with Fanconi anemia, due to receive a stem cell transplant. Sequencing was performed on PBMCs, taken before TCRalphabeta/CD19-depleted stem cell transplant. CDR3 DNA sequence: TGTGCCAGCAGCTTAGGACTAGCCCACAATGAGCAGTTCTTC. This gives the protein CASSLGLAHNEQFF. Combining the CDR3 with reference TRBV7-6 and TRBJ2-1 gives the whole variable domain GAGVSQSPRYKVTKRGQDVALRCDPISGHVSLYWYRQALGQGPEFLTYFNYEAQQDKSGLPNDRFSAERPEGSISTLTIQRTEQRDSAMYRCASSLGLAHNEQFFGPGTRLTVL.